Listed below are T cell receptor beta chains from one sample, sequenced in a study of blood T cell repertoires in COVID-19. The data were produced by immunoSEQ multiplex PCR, yet TCRdb's version contains in-frame clones alone and is incomplete. Of 200,000 to 300,000 clones in the sample, 86% were seen once. Source material: PBMCs or T cells enriched from blood (not recorded which). The receptor set was obtained from a man aged 40-49 years who had recovered from COVID-19. Each CDR3 is given with its conserved first and last residue. The order of the fields is V gene, J gene, clone size, D gene, CDR3 DNA, CDR3 protein. The D gene is left open where the match is weak. Size is stated for part of the rows, as once, few or many counts, or as a class when the clone is expanded.

TRBV7-9	TRBJ1-4	-	-	TGTGCCTCTTGCGCGGGGCGGACTAATGAAAAACTGTTTTTT	CASCAGRTNEKLFF
TRBV10-2	TRBJ1-2	-	-	TGCGCCAGCAGTGAGTGGGACTCCCTTTACTATGGCTACACCTTC	CASSEWDSLYYGYTF
TRBV28	TRBJ1-1	-	-	TGTGCCAGCACCCTTACAGGGAGGGGCACTGAAGCTTTCTTT	CASTLTGRGTEAFF
TRBV30	TRBJ1-3	-	TRBD1	TGTGCCTGGAGTACAGGGGGCGGAGGAAACACCATATATTTT	CAWSTGGGGNTIYF
TRBV6-7	TRBJ2-1	-	TRBD2	TGTGCCAGCAGTTCTCGGGGGGACCGGGATGCACACAATGAGCAGTTCTTC	CASSSRGDRDAHNEQFF
TRBV6-5	TRBJ1-2	-	-	TGTGCCAGCACCGGAGACGCTTATGGCTACACCTTC	CASTGDAYGYTF
TRBV5-6	TRBJ2-7	-	-	TGTGCCAGCAGCGCCCCGGGGGGCCTCTCCTACGAGCAGTACTTC	CASSAPGGLSYEQYF
TRBV5-5	TRBJ1-6	few	-	TGTGCCAGCAGCTTGGAGGGGGGGTCACCCCTCCACTTT	CASSLEGGSPLHF
TRBV7-2	TRBJ2-3	-	TRBD1	TGTGCCAGCAGCCTCTCGACAGGGCCAGATACGCAGTATTTT	CASSLSTGPDTQYF
TRBV6-1	TRBJ2-1	-	TRBD2	TGTGCCAGCAGTGAAGTAGTGGGACTAGGGCAGTTCTTC	CASSEVVGLGQFF
TRBV5-1	TRBJ2-1	-	TRBD1	TGCGCCAGCAGCCCAAACGGGGACAGGGTGTTCTTC	CASSPNGDRVFF
TRBV20-1	TRBJ1-1	-	-	TGCAGTGCTAGGACATCGGTTTCGGCTTTCTTT	CSARTSVSAFF
TRBV5-1	TRBJ1-3	-	-	TGCGCCAGCAGCCTGATGGACAGAGACTCTGGAAACACCATATATTTT	CASSLMDRDSGNTIYF
TRBV11-2	TRBJ2-1	-	-	TGTGCCAGCAGCTTAGACCTAGATGAGCAGTTCTTC	CASSLDLDEQFF
TRBV7-9	TRBJ1-6	-	-	TGTGCCAGCAGCTTCGATAATTCACCCCTCCACTTT	CASSFDNSPLHF
TRBV7-9	TRBJ2-7	-	TRBD2	TGTGCCAGCAGAGGACTAGCGGATTACGAGCAGTACTTC	CASRGLADYEQYF
TRBV10-2	TRBJ2-1	-	TRBD2	TGCGCCAGCAGTGACCTAGCGGGGGCCTACAATGAGCAGTTCTTC	CASSDLAGAYNEQFF
TRBV28	TRBJ1-5	-	-	TGTGCCAGCAGTTTATCGGGGGGAAGGGCCCAGCATTTT	CASSLSGGRAQHF
TRBV28	TRBJ1-1	-	TRBD1	TGTGCCACTGGACAGGGGTTGGGAACTGAAGCTTTCTTT	CATGQGLGTEAFF
TRBV7-8	TRBJ1-2	-	-	TGTGCCAGTATGCTCATGCAGGGCTCTACTGGCTACACCTTC	CASMLMQGSTGYTF
TRBV7-2	TRBJ1-2	-	TRBD1	TGTGCCAGCAGCTTTACAGGGGAAGGCTACACCTTC	CASSFTGEGYTF
TRBV2	TRBJ1-4	-	-	TGTGCCAGCAGTCCCCGCGGGGGGGAAAAACTGTTTTTT	CASSPRGGEKLFF
TRBV7-9	TRBJ1-2	-	-	TGTGCCAGCAGTTTAACCCAAAGGCCCGCAGGGGGCTACACCTTC	CASSLTQRPAGGYTF
TRBV3-1/TRBV3-2	TRBJ2-3	-	-	TGTGCCAGCAGCGGCCAGGGGAGAGGAGATACGCAGTATTTT	CASSGQGRGDTQYF
TRBV2	TRBJ1-2	-	-	TGTGCCAGCAGTTACCTCCGGGGAGACTATGGCTACACCTTC	CASSYLRGDYGYTF
TRBV7-2	TRBJ2-7	-	-	TGTGCCAGCAGCTTAGGGCTGGGACTTTGGTACGAGCAGTACTTC	CASSLGLGLWYEQYF
TRBV11-2	TRBJ2-1	-	TRBD2	TGTGCCAGCAGCTCCGGGCGGGGGGATCGAAATGAGCAGTTCTTC	CASSSGRGDRNEQFF
TRBV18	TRBJ2-7	-	-	TGTGCCAGCTCACCACGTATCGACAGGCTCTACGAGCAGTACTTC	CASSPRIDRLYEQYF
TRBV27	TRBJ2-6	-	-	TGTGCCAGCAGACCCTCGGGGGCTGGGGCCAACGTCCTGACTTTC	CASRPSGAGANVLTF
TRBV3-1/TRBV3-2	TRBJ2-7	-	-	TGTGCCAGCAGCCAAGAGGCAGGGACCTACGAGCAGTACTTC	CASSQEAGTYEQYF
TRBV11-3	TRBJ1-5	-	TRBD1	TGTGCCAGCAGCCTAGGGGACAGGGGGCAGAACGAAGATTGTCAGCCCCAGCATTTT	CASSLGDRGQNEDCQPQHF
TRBV18	TRBJ2-3	once	-	TGTGCCAGCTCGATACCCCAGGATACGCAGTATTTT	CASSIPQDTQYF
TRBV7-8	TRBJ1-2	-	-	TGTGCCAGCAGCTTATTCATCGGTTATGGCTACACCTTC	CASSLFIGYGYTF
TRBV20-1	TRBJ1-2	-	-	TGCAGTGCCTCGGATGGCTACACCTTC	CSASDGYTF
TRBV18	TRBJ1-5	-	-	TGTGCCAGCTCACAAAATCAGGGAGGACAAGGCAATCAGCCCCAGCATTTT	CASSQNQGGQGNQPQHF
TRBV7-6	TRBJ2-7	-	TRBD1	TGTGCCAGCAGCTCAGGGGGCCTCTACGAGCAGTACTTC	CASSSGGLYEQYF
TRBV18	TRBJ2-1	-	TRBD2	TGTGCCAGCTCACCACGAGCAGCGGGATCCTACAATGAGCAGTTCTTC	CASSPRAAGSYNEQFF
TRBV7-9	TRBJ1-4	-	-	TGTGCCAGCAGCTTAGTGGTGGCAGGGTATTATGCTAATGAAAAACTGTTTTTT	CASSLVVAGYYANEKLFF
TRBV3-1/TRBV3-2	TRBJ1-6	-	-	TGTGCCAGCAGCCAAGGGTCCAGGGCGGGGTCACCCCTCCACTTT	CASSQGSRAGSPLHF
TRBV7-9	TRBJ2-1	few	-	TGTGCCAGCACCAACACAGGGAAGTCCTACAATGAGCAGTTCTTC	CASTNTGKSYNEQFF
TRBV6-2/TRBV6-3	TRBJ2-1	once	TRBD2	TGTGCCAGCAGCCGTCTAGCGGGAGGGCCGAATGAGCAGTTCTTC	CASSRLAGGPNEQFF
TRBV5-1	TRBJ1-5	-	-	TGCGCCCGCAGCTTGGCCGGGGGGGGCAATCAGCCCCAGCATTTT	CARSLAGGGNQPQHF